Shown below are 30 T cell receptor delta chains from a single sample sequenced in a study of gamma-delta T cells after stem cell transplantation. TCRdb reanalysed the RT-PCR reads with CATT. The sample shows under 2,500 delta-chain clones, approximately 3% of them seen only once. What was sequenced was gamma-delta T cells. Receptor source: a human donor. It is not recorded whose cells these are; they may come from a transplant donor.

This clone is medium-sized (0.01 to 0.1%) in the sample. J is TRDJ1 and V is TRDV2; 11 bases agree with TRDD3. Germline CDR1 reads GEAIGNYY; CDR2 reads EKD. The ends lost 2 bases at V and 0 bases at J; junction bases unmatched: 10. The CDR3 contains 18 residues. The CDR3 loop is CACDNLLGDTFNTDKLIF. CDR3 in DNA: TGTGCCTGTGACAATCTTCTGGGGGATACCTTCAACACCGATAAACTCATCTTT.

The chain combines TRDV1 with TRDJ1, with 8 bases that match TRDD3. Per the germline V gene, CDR1 is TSWWSYY and CDR2 is QGS. The CDR3 totals 20 residues. V was pared by 8 bases and J by 0 bases, with 23 bases of the junction left unmatched. The CDR3 region has the DNA TGTGCTCTTTCACCTCCGCCATTACTGGGGGTCCCAAGTCACACCGATAAACTCATCTTT. It yields the protein CALSPPPLLGVPSHTDKLIF.

In this sample, this clone turned up a few times. One base away lies a much larger clone, so this may be a sequencing read error. This specimen includes other DNA sequences encoding the same CDR3. J is TRDJ3 and V is TRDV2; 12 bases map to TRDD3. The V gene end was trimmed by 0 bases and the J gene end by 0 bases; junction bases not matched to a gene: 11. This CDR3 spans 22 amino acids. Germline CDR1 reads GEAIGNYY; CDR2 reads EKD. The CDR3 nucleotides read TGTGCCTGTGACACCGCTACTGGGGGATACTCTAAGAGCTCCTGGGACACCCGACAGATGTTTTTC. The encoded protein is CACDTATGGYSKSSWDTRQMFF.

This clone was counted between two and nine times. The V call is TRDV3, the J call TRDJ1; 9 bases align to TRDD2. In germline, CDR1 is TVYSNPD, CDR2 GDNSRS (reference sequence). The CDR3 is made up of 21 amino acids. Trimming at V came to 3 bases and at J to 0 bases, leaving 26 bases not matched to a gene. The CDR3 region is CALTFLPLMGEPRPDTDKLIF. The CDR3 nucleotides are TGTGCCTTAACCTTCCTACCTTTGATGGGGGAGCCAAGACCAGACACCGATAAACTCATCTTT.

This clone was detected only a few times. Since a far larger clone is one base different, this is likely a read error. The chain has TRDV2 and TRDJ1; the match to TRDD3 covers 12 bases. The CDR3 runs to 13 residues. Looked up from germline, CDR1 is GEAIGNYY and CDR2 is EKD. The V and J ends lost 3 bases and 12 bases, in that order; junction bases with no gene match: 7. CDR3 in DNA: TGTGCCTGTGACCCAATACTGGGGGATACCGTCATCTTT. It is translated as CACDPILGDTVIF.

In its sample, this clone ranks as medium-sized (0.01 to 0.1%). V is TRDV1 and J is TRDJ1; weak D call: TRDD3 (6 bases). V was pared by 0 bases and J by 3 bases, with 26 bases between. Germline V gene lookup returns CDR1 TSWWSYY and CDR2 QGS. The CDR3 covers 20 residues. CDR3 in DNA: TGTGCTCTTGGGGAACTGTGGACCCTTTTTTTGGCTGGGGTCTCCGATAAACTCATCTTT. It is translated as CALGELWTLFLAGVSDKLIF.

By its share, this clone is medium-sized. This chain uses TRDV2 with TRDJ1; 8 nucleotides match TRDD3. This CDR3 has 15 amino acids. Trimming removed 3 bases from V and 0 bases from J; junction bases left unmatched: 5. CDR1 is GEAIGNYY, CDR2 EKD, per germline. CDR3 region: CACDAWGIDTDKLIF. The CDR3 DNA reads as TGTGCCTGTGACGCATGGGGGATCGACACCGATAAACTCATCTTT.

By share of the sample, this clone is medium-sized. The rearrangement joins TRDV2 to TRDJ1; tentative D call: TRDD1 (5 bases). From germline, CDR1 is GEAIGNYY and CDR2 EKD. V lost 5 bases, J lost 3 bases, and 12 bases lay in between. This CDR3 has 13 amino acids. Written as DNA, the CDR3 is TGTGCCTGTGTCGCAATAGCGTCCGATAAACTCATCTTT. It is translated as CACVAIASDKLIF.

The rearrangement links TRDV1 to TRDJ1, with D hard to call. Germline V gives CDR1 TSWWSYY, CDR2 QGS. V was shortened by 2 bases and J by 6 bases, with 1 base between the two germline ends. CDR3 length equals 10 residues. The CDR3 reads CALGENKLIF. The CDR3 region has the DNA TGTGCTCTTGGGGAAAATAAACTCATCTTT.

This chain uses TRDV1 with TRDJ1, with 8 bases lining up with TRDD3. Per the germline V gene, CDR1 is TSWWSYY and CDR2 is QGS. The ends lost 1 base at V and 0 bases at J; junction bases unmatched: 4. This CDR3 is built from 16 residues. In DNA form, the CDR3 reads TGTGCTCTTGGGGAACGGCTACTGGGGGACACCGATAAACTCATCTTT. Its protein product is CALGERLLGDTDKLIF.

For this clone: This may stem from a read error, because a much larger clone lies one nucleotide away. The chain employs TRDV2 and TRDJ3, with no clear D. V was shortened by 4 bases and J by 0 bases, with 6 bases between the two germline ends. CDR3 size: 15 residues. From germline, CDR1 is GEAIGNYY and CDR2 EKD. This CDR3 reads CACESFSWDTRQMFF. Here the CDR3 DNA reads TGTGCCTGTGAAAGCTTCTCCTGGGACACCCGACAGATGTTTTTC.

This clone has only a few counts. The V and J genes are TRDV2 and TRDJ1; 11 positions match TRDD3. The CDR3 has 19 residues. Trimming at V came to 1 base and at J to 0 bases, leaving 12 bases not matched to a gene. Per germline, CDR1 GEAIGNYY and CDR2 EKD. CDR3 loop: CACDTLTGGYDRYTDKLIF. DNA of the CDR3: TGTGCCTGTGACACTCTTACTGGGGGATATGACCGGTACACCGATAAACTCATCTTT.

This clone appeared a few times. A clone one base away is much larger, so this may be a read error. In the same sample, other DNA sequences code for this CDR3. The chain joins TRDV1 to TRDJ1, with 10 positions matching TRDD3. Germline V gene data show CDR1 as TSWWSYY and CDR2 as QGS. The CDR3 spans 18 residues. CDR3 protein: CALGELEWGILTVDKLIF. The CDR3, as DNA: TGCGCTCTTGGGGAACTCGAATGGGGGATACTCACGGTCGATAAACTCATCTTT.

This clone ranks as medium-sized. The V call is TRDV2, the J call TRDJ1, with TRDD3 matching over 12 bases. The CDR3 totals 18 residues. Germline V gene data show CDR1 as GEAIGNYY and CDR2 as EKD. V was clipped by 3 bases and J by 2 bases; unmatched bases: 12. CDR3 residues: CACDAVLGDTRPTDKLIF. In DNA, the CDR3 is TGTGCCTGTGACGCTGTACTGGGGGATACCCGCCCAACCGATAAACTCATCTTT.

This clone occurred a few times. A much larger clone sits a single nucleotide away, making a read error possible. The chain joins TRDV2 to TRDJ1, with D perhaps being TRDD2 or TRDD3 (9 bases each). The CDR3 spans 18 residues. Germline values: CDR1 GEAIGNYY, CDR2 EKD. In DNA, the CDR3 is TGTGCCTGTGACAGCCTTCCTACTTCTGGGGGATCAGGTCATAAACCCATCTTT. Its translation is CACDSLPTSGGSGHKPIF.

This clone occurred a few times. A much larger clonotype is one base distant, so this may be a read error. The chain combines TRDV1 with TRDJ1; maybe TRDD2 (5 bases). V was cut by 1 base and J by 0 bases, with 30 bases left in between. The CDR3 is 22 amino acids. The germline V gene has CDR1 TSWWSYY and CDR2 QGS. The CDR3 protein is CALGEPPPPLLLRPSYTDKLIF. In DNA form, the CDR3 reads TGTGCTCTTGGGGAACCTCCCCCACCCCTTCTTCTTCGGCCATCGTACACCGATAAACTCATCTTT.

In its sample, this clone was seen a few times. The junction departs from germline at one end; a sequencing error may be responsible. The gene calls are TRDV2 and TRDJ1; no definite D call. Germline V gene data show CDR1 as GEAIGNYY and CDR2 as EKD. The CDR3 contains 14 residues. The CDR3 DNA reads as TGTGCCTGTGGCACCGTGGAGTACACCGATAAACTCATCTTT. It codes for CACGTVEYTDKLIF.

By its share, this clone is large (0.1 to 1%). Within the sample, other DNA sequences also encode this same CDR3. The chain joins TRDV1 to TRDJ1; D is perhaps TRDD3 (6 bases). V dropped 7 bases and J dropped 2 bases, with 17 bases sitting between them. This CDR3 is 15 amino acids long. From germline, CDR1 is TSWWSYY and CDR2 QGS. The CDR3 nucleotides are TGTGCTCTTGAGTGTTGCCTGGGGATTACCGATAAACTCATCTTT. Encoded protein: CALECCLGITDKLIF.

This clone occurred a few times. Since a far larger clone is one base different, this is likely a read error. The rearrangement joins TRDV1 to TRDJ1; D possibly corresponds to TRDD3 (7 bases). The V end was cut by 2 bases, the J end by 7 bases, with 35 bases between. CDR1 is TSWWSYY and CDR2 is QGS in the germline V gene. The CDR3 consists of 21 residues. The CDR3 reads CALGEAFFLLTYWGPPGKLIF. Here the CDR3 DNA reads TGTGCTCTTGGGGAAGCCTTCTTCCTGCTGACTTACTGGGGCCCTCCGGGTAAACTCATCTTT.

This clone is labeled medium-sized. The genes are TRDV2 and TRDJ1, with 9 nucleotides matching TRDD3. The germline V gene has CDR1 GEAIGNYY and CDR2 EKD. The CDR3 is made up of 15 amino acids. The trim removed 0 bases at V and 4 bases at J, leaving 5 bases unmatched. CDR3 residues: CACDTVGIRDDKLIF. The CDR3 bases are TGTGCCTGTGACACCGTGGGGATACGGGACGATAAACTCATCTTT.

In its sample, this clone ranks as medium-sized. A far larger clone is just one base off, so this is likely a read error. Other DNA sequences in the same sample also yield this CDR3. This sequence joins TRDV2 and TRDJ3; 7 bases align to TRDD3. Germline CDR1 and CDR2: GEAIGNYY and EKD. This CDR3 contains 25 residues. V lost 0 bases, J lost 1 base, and 26 bases stayed unmatched. The CDR3 loop reads CACDTVSGWGTPLRLSSWDTRQMFF. As DNA, the CDR3 is TGTGCCTGTGACACCGTGAGTGGATGGGGGACCCCGCTTCGTTTATCATCCTGGGACACCCGACAGATGTTTTTC.

Of note for this clone: A far larger clone lies a single base away; this is likely a read error. Additional DNA sequences in this sample encode the identical CDR3. The chain couples TRDV2 to TRDJ1, with a weak D call TRDD3 (5 bases). This CDR3 spans 15 amino acids. CDR1 is GEAIGNYY, CDR2 EKD, per germline. V shed 6 bases and J shed 4 bases, with 20 bases lying between them. The CDR3 bases are TGTGCCTGTCTCAATTTACTGGAGAACCGCGATAAACTCATCTTT. Translating gives CACLNLLENRDKLIF.

This clone is medium-sized in the sample. The chain links TRDV2 to TRDJ1; TRDD3 aligns across 9 bases. Germline CDR1 is GEAIGNYY and CDR2 is EKD. This CDR3 spans 19 amino acids. The V gene end was trimmed by 0 bases and the J gene end by 1 base; junction bases not matched to a gene: 14. The DNA for the CDR3 is TGTGCCTGTGACACCTTACAAAGACCTGGGGGATCCTCCACCGATAAACTCATCTTT. Amino acid sequence: CACDTLQRPGGSSTDKLIF.

This clone is classed as medium-sized. The chain recombines TRDV3 with TRDJ1; TRDD2 is a possible D gene (6 bases). The CDR3 has 15 amino acids. Germline V lookup: CDR1 TVYSNPD, CDR2 GDNSRS (reference sequence). V shed 2 bases and J shed 3 bases, with 19 bases lying between them. CDR3 loop: CAFHSPSHTSDKLIF. In DNA, the CDR3 is TGTGCCTTTCATTCTCCTTCCCACACGTCCGATAAACTCATCTTT.

This clone is medium-sized (0.01 to 0.1%) in the sample. This sequence joins TRDV2 and TRDJ1, with TRDD3 matching over 10 bases. The junction had 5 bases not matched to a gene; V was cut back by 3 bases and J by 2 bases. This CDR3 has 15 amino acids. CDR1 is GEAIGNYY, CDR2 EKD, per germline. CDR3 sequence reads: CACDALLGDTDKLIF. For the CDR3, the DNA is TGTGCCTGTGACGCCCTACTGGGGGATACCGATAAACTCATCTTT.

By sample share, this clone is medium-sized. DNA of the CDR3: TGTGCCTGTGACACAGTTTCCAACCTACTGGGGAACACCGATAAACTCATCTTT. Amino acid sequence: CACDTVSNLLGNTDKLIF. This rearrangement joins TRDV2 to TRDJ1; 7 nucleotides line up with TRDD3. Germline CDR1 GEAIGNYY, CDR2 EKD. The CDR3 has 18 residues. After removal of 1 base from V and 0 bases from J, the junction contained 13 bases not matched to a gene.

The CDR3 DNA sequence: TGTGCCTGTGACACGCTCCCGTCGTTACTGGGGGATGACCTGTACACCGATAAACTCATCTTT. Protein: CACDTLPSLLGDDLYTDKLIF. The V call is TRDV2, the J call TRDJ1; 10 positions match TRDD3. Germline lookup yields CDR1 GEAIGNYY and CDR2 EKD. This CDR3 spans 21 amino acids. The V and J ends lost 1 base and 0 bases, in that order; junction bases with no gene match: 19.

A few counts support this clone. At the DNA level, this CDR3 is encoded by other sequences in the same sample as well. The gene calls are TRDV2 and TRDJ1; no definite D call. Trimming took 1 base from V and 2 from J, leaving 13 bases between them. CDR1 is GEAIGNYY, CDR2 EKD, per germline. The CDR3 has 15 residues. Written as DNA, the CDR3 is TGTGCCTGTGACACTGCGGGACCACGAACCGATAAACTCATCTTT. It yields the protein CACDTAGPRTDKLIF.

This clone appeared a few times. A far larger clone is just one base off, so this is likely a read error. The rearrangement uses TRDV1 and TRDJ1, with D hard to call. The length of the CDR3 is 22 residues. Germline values: CDR1 TSWWSYY, CDR2 QGS. The CDR3 protein is CALGDLRLVWFDTPDYTDKRIF. The CDR3 DNA reads TGTGCTCTTGGGGACTTACGGCTGGTTTGGTTTGACACTCCCGACTACACCGATAAACGCATCTTT.

In its sample, this clone is medium-sized. The chain carries TRDV2 and TRDJ3, with 9 nucleotides matching TRDD3. J lost 1 base, V lost 1 base, and 13 bases had no gene match. This CDR3 comprises 21 residues. Germline V CDR1 and CDR2: GEAIGNYY, EKD. The CDR3 loop is CACDTLLGDPHPSWDTRQMFF. For the CDR3, the DNA is TGTGCCTGTGACACGCTACTGGGGGACCCTCACCCTTCCTGGGACACCCGACAGATGTTTTTC.